One sample yielded the 25 T cell receptor beta chains listed below, sequenced in a study of PD-1 blockade in classical Hodgkin lymphoma (TCRdb year 2020). Library preparation was by the immunoSEQ multiplex PCR assay. As stored in TCRdb, this immuneACCESS dataset retains in-frame rearrangements with V and J assigned. A fraction of the clones does not appear; measured against another copy, unresolved V genes explain less than half of the discrepancy, and the remainder lacks a known reason. This sample holds over 60,000 clones; more than 80% were observed only once. The biggest ten clones account for roughly 8% of the sample. What the time point label conveys for this sample: cycle 4 day 1 (C4D1), after 6 weeks of nivolumab. Every trial patient had relapsed after autologous stem cell transplantation, and cohorts A, B and C differed in prior brentuximab vedotin exposure. The sequences come from peripheral blood mononuclear cells (PBMCs), collected before the fourth cycle of nivolumab. All receptors come from a human donor with classical Hodgkin lymphoma.

The chain has TRBV2 and TRBJ1-2; possibly TRBD1 for D (6 bases). V was clipped by 3 bases and J by 14 bases, with 13 bases between them. Germline V gene sequence: CDR1 SNHLY, CDR2 FYNNEI. The CDR3 runs 11 residues. The CDR3 protein is CASSDWGAETF. The CDR3 region has the DNA TGTGCCAGCAGTGACTGGGGGGCTGAAACCTTC.

The chain employs TRBV6-5 and TRBJ2-7; D may be TRBD2 (5 bases). From germline, CDR1 is MNHEY and CDR2 SVGAGI. The CDR3 runs to 12 residues. Trimming cost V 8 bases and J 0 bases, with 8 bases left between them. The CDR3 spells CASPGCSYEQYF. CDR3 coding DNA: TGTGCCAGCCCGGGATGCTCCTACGAGCAGTACTTC.

The chain carries TRBV18 and TRBJ1-5, with D hard to call. V was shortened by 3 bases and J by 5 bases, with 11 bases between the two germline ends. Germline V lookup: CDR1 KGHSH, CDR2 LQKENI. There are 14 residues in the CDR3. The DNA of the CDR3 is TGTGCCAGCTCACCCCCGGGTGGGGATCAGCCCCAGCATTTT. It encodes CASSPPGGDQPQHF.

The chain couples TRBV27 to TRBJ2-5; no clear D gene. Trimming took off 8 bases at V and 11 bases at J, with 24 bases between the two ends. Germline values: CDR1 MNHEY, CDR2 SMNVEV (reference sequence). The CDR3 loop spans 14 amino acids. CDR3 in DNA: TGTGCCAGCTCAAGCAACGGTAGCCCCAATCGGCAGTACTTC. It specifies CASSSNGSPNRQYF.

The chain employs TRBV5-4 and TRBJ2-5, with 10 bases aligning to TRBD2. The better agreement between TRBJ2-7 and the DNA end casts doubt on the J call. Germline assignment: CDR1 SGHNT and CDR2 YYREEE (reference sequence). The CDR3 is made up of 16 amino acids. The CDR3 nucleotides read TGTGCCAGCAGCTTGGCCTCTAGCGGGAGTACCTACGAGCAGTACTTC. It codes for CASSLASSGSTYEQYF.

Only a few counts were recorded for this clone. CDR3 nucleotide sequence: TGTGCCAGCAGCCACGAATCTGGGTTTACCCAGTCACCCCTCCACTTT. Protein sequence: CASSHESGFTQSPLHF. The V call is TRBV2, the J call TRBJ1-6, with D hard to call. The CDR3 is made up of 16 amino acids. V was trimmed by 6 bases and J by 10 bases, leaving 22 bases between them. Per the germline V gene, CDR1 is SNHLY and CDR2 is FYNNEI.

The chain is built from TRBV7-2 and TRBJ2-1; 8 bases are a match to TRBD1. The CDR3 length is 15 residues. The germline V gene has CDR1 SGHTA and CDR2 FQGNSA. The ends lost 5 bases at V and 6 bases at J; junction bases unmatched: 9. CDR3: CASSLRTGLINEQFF. In nucleotides, the CDR3 is TGTGCCAGCAGCCTCAGGACAGGGCTGATCAATGAGCAGTTCTTC.

The chain links TRBV11-2 to TRBJ2-5, with a weak D call TRBD2 (6 bases). Per the germline V gene, CDR1 is SGHAT and CDR2 is FQNNGV. The CDR3 loop spans 13 amino acids. The ends were cut back, 3 bases at V and 5 bases at J, with 10 bases in the middle. CDR3 loop: CASSLWGLETQYF. The CDR3 DNA is TGTGCCAGCAGCTTGTGGGGACTGGAGACCCAGTACTTC.

J is TRBJ2-7 and V is TRBV28, with 10 bases identical to TRBD1. Trimming removed 5 bases from V and 5 bases from J; junction bases left unmatched: 9. CDR3 length: 15 residues. Germline CDR1 is MDHEN and CDR2 is SYDVKM. CDR3 sequence: CASSGTGAFIDEQYF. The CDR3 bases are TGTGCCAGCAGTGGGACAGGGGCCTTTATAGACGAGCAGTACTTC.

The V call is TRBV15, the J call TRBJ1-1; 7 nucleotides match TRBD1. Trimming took 0 bases from V and 1 from J; bases not matched to a gene: 2. This CDR3 comprises 15 residues. Germline-derived CDR1 and CDR2 are LNHNV and YYDKDF (reference sequence). This chain's CDR3 is CATSRDDRENTEAFF. CDR3 DNA: TGTGCCACCAGCAGAGATGACAGGGAGAACACTGAAGCTTTCTTT.

This clone was picked up one time. The chain links TRBV27 to TRBJ1-5; D may be TRBD1 (6 bases). This CDR3 region has 14 residues. V lost 6 bases, J lost 1 base, and 10 bases lay in between. The germline V gene has CDR1 MNHEY and CDR2 SMNVEV (reference sequence). The CDR3 spells CASSLGGSNQPQHF. The CDR3 region has the DNA TGTGCCAGCAGCTTAGGGGGAAGCAATCAGCCCCAGCATTTT.

This sequence joins TRBV11-2 and TRBJ2-3; 7 bases align to TRBD1. Looked up from germline, CDR1 is SGHAT and CDR2 is FQNNGV. This CDR3 has 16 amino acids. The ends lost 5 bases at V and 2 bases at J; junction bases unmatched: 10. The CDR3 DNA follows: TGTGCCAGCAGCCCTATCCGACAGGGATACACAGATACGCAGTATTTT. It yields the protein CASSPIRQGYTDTQYF.

The genes are TRBV18 and TRBJ1-5; tentatively, D is TRBD1 (5 bases). The CDR3 sequence is 14 residues long. CDR1 and CDR2 from the germline V gene are KGHSH and LQKENI. The germline V and J ends were trimmed by 1 base and 6 bases, with 10 bases remaining between them. CDR3 DNA: TGTGCCAGCTCACCACGTTCGGGGCCTCAGCCCCAGCATTTT. This gives the protein CASSPRSGPQPQHF.

This clone was seen a few times. The chain combines TRBV11-2 with TRBJ1-5, with unresolved D. The CDR3 extends over 15 amino acids. V shed 0 bases and J shed 11 bases, with 17 bases lying between them. Germline V lookup: CDR1 SGHAT, CDR2 FQNNGV. The CDR3 protein is CASSLDLWKSNAQHF. CDR3 DNA sequence: TGTGCCAGCAGCTTAGATCTGTGGAAGTCCAACGCCCAGCATTTT.

The V gene is TRBV28, the J gene TRBJ2-7, with D unresolved. CDR3 size: 15 residues. Germline CDR1 reads MDHEN; CDR2 reads SYDVKM. V was cut by 6 bases and J by 4 bases, with 19 bases left in between. The CDR3 DNA reads TGTGCCAGCAGCCCACGAATCAGCATAACATACGAGCAGTACTTC. This encodes CASSPRISITYEQYF.

The chain combines TRBV2 with TRBJ2-3; D is undetermined. Trimming stripped 5 bases from V and 4 bases from J, with 7 bases between. Germline CDR1 SNHLY, CDR2 FYNNEI. This CDR3 is 12 amino acids long. The CDR3, as DNA: TGTGCCAGCAGTAGCGCCCCAGATACGCAGTATTTT. Translation gives CASSSAPDTQYF.

J is TRBJ2-3 and V is TRBV19, with 8 bases aligning to TRBD2. Per germline, CDR1 LNHDA and CDR2 SQIVND (reference sequence). After removal of 3 bases from V and 6 bases from J, the junction contained 8 bases not matched to a gene. The CDR3 consists of 15 residues. The DNA for the CDR3 is TGTGCCAGTAGTATGCTCGGGGGGGCCGTTGATACGCAGTATTTT. Protein: CASSMLGGAVDTQYF. Supplemented by reference TRBV19 and TRBJ2-3, the full variable domain reads DGGITQSPKYLFRKEGQNVTLSCEQNLNHDAMYWYRQDPGQGLRLIYYSQIVNDFQKGDIAEGYSVSREKKESFPLTVTSAQKNPTAFYLCASSMLGGAVDTQYFGPGTRLTVL.

The DNA of the CDR3 is TGTGCCAGCTCCCCCACAGGGGACCCATCTTATGGCTACACCTTC. Amino acid sequence: CASSPTGDPSYGYTF. The gene calls are TRBV18 and TRBJ1-2, with 7 bases that match TRBD1. V gave up 6 bases and J gave up 5 bases; unmatched junction bases: 12. The germline CDR1 and CDR2 sequences are KGHSH and LQKENI. The CDR3 totals 15 residues. Filled out from reference TRBV18 and TRBJ1-2, the complete variable domain reads NAGVMQNPRHLVRRRGQEARLRCSPMKGHSHVYWYRQLPEEGLKFMVYLQKENIIDESGMPKERFSAEFPKEGPSILRIQQVVRGDSAAYFCASSPTGDPSYGYTFGSGTRLTVV.

The rearrangement links TRBV7-2 to TRBJ2-7; TRBD1 matches at 7 bases. The CDR3 sequence is 14 residues long. V lost 2 bases to trimming and J lost 5 bases; unmatched junction nucleotides: 6. Germline CDR1 and CDR2: SGHTA and FQGNSA. The CDR3 here is CASSLSPQGHEQYF. Here the CDR3 DNA reads TGTGCCAGCAGCTTAAGCCCACAGGGGCACGAGCAGTACTTC.

The rearrangement joins TRBV27 to TRBJ1-5; maybe TRBD1 (5 bases). This CDR3 is 15 amino acids long. Germline CDR1 reads MNHEY; CDR2 reads SMNVEV (reference sequence). Trimming removed 3 bases at V and 6 bases at J, with 15 bases between. The CDR3 DNA sequence: TGTGCCAGCAGTTTGGGATTGGGGGGAGGTCAGCCCCAGCATTTT. Its protein is CASSLGLGGGQPQHF.

This chain links TRBV5-6 with TRBJ1-1, with a tentative D call TRBD1 (5 bases). The V end lost 4 bases, the J end lost 0 bases, and 13 bases lay between the germline ends. This CDR3 spans 15 amino acids. In germline, CDR1 is SGHDT, CDR2 YYEEEE. The CDR3 loop reads CASSTRQSLNTEAFF. The CDR3 nucleotides are TGTGCCAGCAGCACCCGACAGAGTTTGAACACTGAAGCTTTCTTT.

The chain combines TRBV5-1 with TRBJ2-5; D uncertain. The CDR3 runs to 14 residues. CDR1 SGHRS and CDR2 YFSETQ come from the germline V gene. The V end lost 6 bases, the J end lost 3 bases, and 15 bases lay between the germline ends. The DNA of the CDR3 is TGCGCCAGCAAGACTTTTCCGGCAGAAGAGACCCAGTACTTC. It encodes CASKTFPAEETQYF.

In DNA form, the CDR3 reads TGCGCCAGCAGCTTGGACTCAGGGAACTTCGCTGAGCAGTTCTTC. Amino acid sequence: CASSLDSGNFAEQFF. The genes are TRBV5-1 and TRBJ2-1; maybe TRBD1 (5 bases). The CDR3 spans 15 residues. Per the germline V gene, CDR1 is SGHRS and CDR2 is YFSETQ. Trimming shortened V by 0 bases and J by 9 bases, and 16 bases separated the two germline ends.

The J gene is TRBJ2-7, the V gene TRBV11-3, with D maybe TRBD1 (6 bases). V lost 6 bases and J lost 2, with 17 bases in between. This CDR3 has 15 residues. Looked up from germline, CDR1 is SGHNT and CDR2 is YENEEA. CDR3 nucleotide sequence: TGTGCCAGCAGGCGAGTTGGGGGCCCAACCTACGAGCAGTACTTC. Translation: CASRRVGGPTYEQYF.

This clone has only one observation. V usage is TRBV7-9 and J usage is TRBJ2-7; D might be TRBD1 or TRBD2, each matching 5 bases. Trimming took off 5 bases at V and 3 bases at J, with 11 bases between the two ends. CDR3 length equals 13 residues. Germline CDR1 is SEHNR and CDR2 is FQNEAQ (reference sequence). CDR3 loop: CASSRDLSYEQYF. The CDR3 region has the DNA TGTGCCAGCAGCCGGGACCTCAGCTACGAGCAGTACTTC.